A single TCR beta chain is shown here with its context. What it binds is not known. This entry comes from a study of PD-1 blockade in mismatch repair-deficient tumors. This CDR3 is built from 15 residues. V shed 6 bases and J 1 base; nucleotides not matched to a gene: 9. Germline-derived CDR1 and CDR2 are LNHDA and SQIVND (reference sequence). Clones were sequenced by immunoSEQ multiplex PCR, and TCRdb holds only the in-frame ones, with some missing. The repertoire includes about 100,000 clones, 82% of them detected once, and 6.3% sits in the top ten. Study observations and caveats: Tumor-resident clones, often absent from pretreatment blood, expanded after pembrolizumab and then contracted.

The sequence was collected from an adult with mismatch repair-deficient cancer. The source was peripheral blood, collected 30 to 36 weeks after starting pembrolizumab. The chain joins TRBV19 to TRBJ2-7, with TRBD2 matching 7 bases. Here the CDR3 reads CASSLTVGGSYEQYF. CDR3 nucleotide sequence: TGTGCCAGTAGCTTGACAGTGGGAGGGTCCTACGAGCAGTACTTC.